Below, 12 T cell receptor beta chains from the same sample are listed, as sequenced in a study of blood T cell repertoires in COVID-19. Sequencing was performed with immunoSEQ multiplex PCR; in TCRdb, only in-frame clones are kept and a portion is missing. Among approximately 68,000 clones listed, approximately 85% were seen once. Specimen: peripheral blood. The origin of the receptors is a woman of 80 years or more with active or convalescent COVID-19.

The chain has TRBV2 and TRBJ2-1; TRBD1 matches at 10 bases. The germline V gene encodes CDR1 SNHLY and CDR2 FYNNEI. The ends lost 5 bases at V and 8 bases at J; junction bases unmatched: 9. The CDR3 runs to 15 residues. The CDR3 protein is CASSPRTGGSDEQFF. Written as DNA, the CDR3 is TGTGCCAGCAGTCCGCGGACAGGGGGTAGCGATGAGCAGTTCTTC.

The CDR3 sequence: CASSLPRTDGYTF. The CDR3 nucleotides are TGTGCCAGCAGTTTGCCGAGGACAGATGGCTACACCTTC. V usage is TRBV28 and J usage is TRBJ1-2, with D maybe TRBD1 (6 bases). The CDR3 is 13 residues long. With 3 bases removed from V and 6 bases from J, the gap between germline ends came to 11 bases. CDR1 MDHEN and CDR2 SYDVKM come from the germline V gene.

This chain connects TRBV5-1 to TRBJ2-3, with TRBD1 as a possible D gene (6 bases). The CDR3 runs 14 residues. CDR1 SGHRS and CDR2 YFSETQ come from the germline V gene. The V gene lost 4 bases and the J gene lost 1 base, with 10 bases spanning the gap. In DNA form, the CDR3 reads TGCGCCAGCAGCCGATCAGGGGGCACAGATACGCAGTATTTT. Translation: CASSRSGGTDTQYF.

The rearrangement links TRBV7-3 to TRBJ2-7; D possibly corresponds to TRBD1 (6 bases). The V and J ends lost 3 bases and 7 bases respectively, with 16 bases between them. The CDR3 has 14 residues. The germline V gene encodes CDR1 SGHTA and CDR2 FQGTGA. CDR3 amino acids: CASSLMTGVREQYF. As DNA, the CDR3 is TGTGCCAGCAGCTTGATGACAGGAGTTAGGGAGCAGTACTTC.

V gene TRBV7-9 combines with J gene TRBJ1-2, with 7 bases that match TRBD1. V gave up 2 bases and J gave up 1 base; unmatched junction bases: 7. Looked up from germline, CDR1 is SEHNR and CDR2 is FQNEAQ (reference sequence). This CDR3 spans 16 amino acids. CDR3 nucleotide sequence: TGTGCCAGCAGCTTATTGAGAGGGGGCTTTAACTATGGCTACACCTTC. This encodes CASSLLRGGFNYGYTF.

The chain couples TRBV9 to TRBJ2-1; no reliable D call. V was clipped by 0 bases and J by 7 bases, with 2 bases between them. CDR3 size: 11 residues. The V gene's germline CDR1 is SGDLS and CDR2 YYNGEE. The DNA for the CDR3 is TGTGCCAGCAGCGTAGCAAATGAGCAGTTCTTC. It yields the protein CASSVANEQFF.

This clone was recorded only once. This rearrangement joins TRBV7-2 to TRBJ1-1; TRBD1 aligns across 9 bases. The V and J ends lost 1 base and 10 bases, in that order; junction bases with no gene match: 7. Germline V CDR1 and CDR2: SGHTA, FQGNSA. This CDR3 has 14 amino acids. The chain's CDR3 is CASSLVDRGGLAFF. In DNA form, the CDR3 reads TGTGCCAGCAGCTTAGTCGACAGGGGGGGACTAGCTTTCTTT.

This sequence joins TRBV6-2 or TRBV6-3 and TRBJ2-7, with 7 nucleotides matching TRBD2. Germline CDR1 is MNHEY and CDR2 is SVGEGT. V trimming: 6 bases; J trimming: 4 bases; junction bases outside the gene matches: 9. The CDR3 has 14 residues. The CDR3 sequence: CASSHGRSAYEQYF. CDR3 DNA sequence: TGTGCCAGCAGCCACGGGAGGAGTGCGTACGAGCAGTACTTC.

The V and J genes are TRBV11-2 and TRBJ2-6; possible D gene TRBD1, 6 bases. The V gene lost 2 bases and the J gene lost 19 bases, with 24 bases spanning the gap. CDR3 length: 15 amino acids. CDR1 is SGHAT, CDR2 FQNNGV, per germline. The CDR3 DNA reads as TGTGCCAGCAGCTTACGACCCCAAGCGGACAGCCGAACTACTTTC. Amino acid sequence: CASSLRPQADSRTTF.

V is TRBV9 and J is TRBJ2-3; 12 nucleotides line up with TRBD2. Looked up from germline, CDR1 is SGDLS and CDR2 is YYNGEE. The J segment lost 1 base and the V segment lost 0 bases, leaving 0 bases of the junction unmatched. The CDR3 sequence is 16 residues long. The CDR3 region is CASSVASGGGTDTQYF. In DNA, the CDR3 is TGTGCCAGCAGCGTAGCTAGCGGGGGGGGCACAGATACGCAGTATTTT.

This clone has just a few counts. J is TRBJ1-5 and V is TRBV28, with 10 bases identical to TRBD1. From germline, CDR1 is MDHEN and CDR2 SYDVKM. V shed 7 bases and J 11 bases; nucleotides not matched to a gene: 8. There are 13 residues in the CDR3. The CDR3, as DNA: TGTGCCAGCACCGCTGGGGACAGGGGCGCCCAGCATTTT. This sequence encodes CASTAGDRGAQHF.

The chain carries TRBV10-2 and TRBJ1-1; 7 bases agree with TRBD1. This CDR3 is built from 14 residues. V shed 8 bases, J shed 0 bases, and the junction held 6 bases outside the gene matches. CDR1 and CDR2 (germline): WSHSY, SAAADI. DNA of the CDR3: TGCGCCAGCCGTCTCGGGACAGTGAACACTGAAGCTTTCTTT. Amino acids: CASRLGTVNTEAFF.